The 24 T cell receptor beta chains below were found in one sample sequenced in a study of T cells in Graves' hyperthyroidism and ophthalmopathy. The investigators amplified TCR beta CDR3 regions from RNA transcripts. Using the HTBI primer set, a first-round RT-PCR was run on the TCR CDR3. TCRdb analysed the multiplex PCR reads with MiXCR anew, one entry per CDR3 protein. Of about 500,000 distinct CDR3 sequences in the sample, approximately 49% were seen once. The specimen sequenced was peripheral blood or thyroid tissue (not recorded which). These receptors were taken from an adult woman with Graves' disease, either hyperthyroidism or ophthalmopathy (not recorded which).

The V call is TRBV6-1, the J call TRBJ2-2; D is possibly TRBD1 (6 bases). CDR1 and CDR2 from the germline V gene are MNHNS and SASEGT. The CDR3 length is 15 residues. The V end lost 4 bases, the J end lost 3 bases, and 12 bases lay between the germline ends. CDR3: CASSVPGADTGELFF. The CDR3 DNA is TGTGCCAGCAGTGTCCCAGGGGCCGACACCGGGGAGCTGTTTTTT.

This clonotype has ten or more counts. The chain combines TRBV11-2 with TRBJ2-7; either TRBD1 or TRBD2 may fit D (5 bases each). CDR3 length equals 15 residues. V lost 1 base to trimming and J lost 0 bases, with 10 bases between them. Per the germline V gene, CDR1 is SGHAT and CDR2 is FQNNGV. The CDR3 sequence: CASSLVGAFSYEQYF. The CDR3 region has the DNA TGTGCCAGCAGCTTAGTCGGGGCCTTCTCCTACGAGCAGTACTTC.

To note about this clonotype: Sequence at one end of the junction differs from germline and may be a read error. The V and J genes are TRBV15 and TRBJ1-1, with D hard to call. This CDR3 spans 13 amino acids. Germline loops: CDR1 LNHNV, CDR2 YYDKDF (reference sequence). CDR3 DNA: TGTGCCACCGGCAGATCCTGGGCAAAGGAAGCTTTCTTT. Encoded protein: CATGRSWAKEAFF.

The chain recombines TRBV29-1 with TRBJ2-6, with D possibly TRBD2 on 6 matching bases. The germline V and J ends were trimmed by 3 bases and 0 bases, with 9 bases remaining between them. Germline V gene data show CDR1 as SQVTM and CDR2 as ANQGSEA. This CDR3 has 15 amino acids. The chain's CDR3 is CSVEGGYSGANVLTF. The CDR3, as DNA: TGCAGCGTTGAGGGGGGTTACTCTGGGGCCAACGTCCTGACTTTC.

This chain's CDR3 is CSVVTTGYTF. DNA for the CDR3: TGCAGCGTTGTTACGACTGGCTACACCTTC. This chain connects TRBV29-1 to TRBJ1-2; D call uncertain. Germline values: CDR1 SQVTM, CDR2 ANQGSEA. The CDR3 has 10 residues. V shed 4 bases and J shed 7 bases, with 7 bases lying between them.

Note on this clonotype: A junction end diverges from the germline sequence, so it may reflect a read error. The chain employs TRBV4-1 and TRBJ1-1; 9 nucleotides match TRBD1. The CDR3 extends over 14 amino acids. Germline V gives CDR1 MGHRA, CDR2 YSYEKL. The CDR3 loop reads CASSQDGTGLGAFF. The CDR3 DNA reads as TGTGCCAGCAGCCAAGACGGGACAGGGTTGGGGGCTTTCTTT.

This clonotype came up many times. This sequence joins TRBV4-2 and TRBJ1-1; maybe TRBD1 (6 bases). V shed 0 bases and J shed 6 bases, with 14 bases lying between them. Germline loops: CDR1 LGHNA, CDR2 YNFKEQ. The CDR3 contains 15 residues. CDR3 amino acids: CASSQDPAGASEAFF. The CDR3 nucleotides are TGTGCCAGCAGCCAAGACCCGGCGGGGGCGTCTGAAGCTTTCTTT.

J is TRBJ2-6 and V is TRBV15; D call uncertain. CDR1 and CDR2 from the germline V gene are LNHNV and YYDKDF (reference sequence). Trimming left V 3 bases short and J 16 bases short, with 10 bases between. The CDR3 has 11 residues. The CDR3 loop reads CATSSERGLTF. The CDR3 DNA sequence: TGTGCCACCAGCAGCGAGAGAGGACTGACTTTC. Using reference TRBV15 and TRBJ2-6 for the parts outside the CDR3, the full variable domain is DAMVIQNPRYQVTQFGKPVTLSCSQTLNHNVMYWYQQKSSQAPKLLFHYYDKDFNNEADTPDNFQSRRPNTSFCFLDIRSPGLGDTAMYLCATSSERGLTFGAGSRLTVL.

In DNA, the CDR3 is TGCAGTGCTGGGGCGGCGGGAGGCCAAGAGACCCAGTACTTC. Its protein product is CSAGAAGGQETQYF. V gene TRBV20-1 combines with J gene TRBJ2-5, with 8 nucleotides matching TRBD2. Germline V gene data show CDR1 as DFQATT and CDR2 as SNEGSKA (reference sequence). Trimming at V came to 5 bases and at J to 1 base, leaving 6 bases not matched to a gene. CDR3 size: 14 residues.

The count of this clonotype is one. The gene calls are TRBV20-1 and TRBJ2-6; 8 bases are a match to TRBD2. This CDR3 comprises 13 residues. The ends lost 2 bases at V and 11 bases at J; junction bases unmatched: 5. Looked up from germline, CDR1 is DFQATT and CDR2 is SNEGSKA (reference sequence). Written as DNA, the CDR3 is TGCAGTGCTAGACTGGCGGGGGGCGACGTCCTGACTTTC. It specifies CSARLAGGDVLTF.

The genes are TRBV11-1 and TRBJ1-1; unclear D gene. Germline CDR1 and CDR2: SGHAT and FQDESV (reference sequence). The V gene lost 4 bases and the J gene lost 7 bases, with 13 bases spanning the gap. The CDR3 runs 13 residues. CDR3 sequence: CASSSRAGVEAFF. CDR3 in DNA: TGTGCCAGCAGCTCTAGAGCGGGAGTTGAAGCTTTCTTT.

This clonotype was seen more than once but under ten times. The rearrangement uses TRBV2 and TRBJ1-1; D is uncertain. Germline loops: CDR1 SNHLY, CDR2 FYNNEI. The CDR3 loop spans 15 amino acids. Trimming stripped 0 bases from V and 1 base from J, with 9 bases between. CDR3: CASSEAESPNTEAFF. The CDR3 bases are TGTGCCAGCAGTGAAGCGGAGAGCCCGAACACTGAAGCTTTCTTT.

This chain uses TRBV29-1 with TRBJ1-2, with D unresolved. Looked up from germline, CDR1 is SQVTM and CDR2 is ANQGSEA. The CDR3 has 12 residues. V was cut by 4 bases and J by 4 bases, with 10 bases left in between. The DNA of the CDR3 is TGCAGCGTTGCCGAACGGAGCTATGGCTACACCTTC. As protein: CSVAERSYGYTF.

This clonotype was seen at least ten times. This chain connects TRBV3-1 to TRBJ1-5; tentative D call: TRBD1 (5 bases). Trimming removed 5 bases at V and 5 bases at J, with 10 bases between. The CDR3 contains 13 residues. From germline, CDR1 is LGHDT and CDR2 YNNKEL (reference sequence). The CDR3 reads CASSFDSHQPQHF. The CDR3 DNA follows: TGTGCCAGCAGCTTTGACAGTCATCAGCCCCAGCATTTT.

On this clonotype itself: The conserved closing phenylalanine or tryptophan is absent in this CDR3, likely reflecting a read error. The DNA is omitted, as the CDR3 cannot be located on it reliably, and the CDR3 follows TCRdb's listing. The chain joins TRBV2 to TRBJ2-3; the table names TRBD1, a call not compared with the DNA. Germline-derived CDR1 and CDR2 are SNHLY and FYNNEI. The CDR3 spans 8 amino acids, including both terminal residues. CDR3 amino acids: CASDRGIY.

This clonotype has at least ten counts. The chain employs TRBV15 and TRBJ1-1; no definite D call. This CDR3 spans 14 amino acids. The V gene lost 1 base and the J gene lost 8 bases, with 14 bases spanning the gap. Germline V gene lookup returns CDR1 LNHNV and CDR2 YYDKDF (reference sequence). This chain's CDR3 is CATSRGATFSEAFF. The CDR3 bases are TGTGCCACCAGCAGAGGAGCGACTTTCTCGGAAGCTTTCTTT. Full variable domain (missing parts from reference TRBV15 and TRBJ1-1): DAMVIQNPRYQVTQFGKPVTLSCSQTLNHNVMYWYQQKSSQAPKLLFHYYDKDFNNEADTPDNFQSRRPNTSFCFLDIRSPGLGDTAMYLCATSRGATFSEAFFGQGTRLTVV.

The sample holds many counts of this clonotype. V and J are TRBV20-1 and TRBJ2-7, with 11 bases aligning to TRBD2. Germline loops: CDR1 DFQATT, CDR2 SNEGSKA (reference sequence). J gave up 3 bases and V 0 bases, and 4 bases lay outside the gene matches. The CDR3 spans 15 residues. This CDR3 reads CSARDQTSGNYEQYF. CDR3 nucleotides: TGCAGTGCTAGAGACCAGACTAGCGGGAACTACGAGCAGTACTTC.

The chain has TRBV15 and TRBJ1-2; the D gene is possibly TRBD1 (5 bases). Germline lookup yields CDR1 LNHNV and CDR2 YYDKDF (reference sequence). The CDR3 loop spans 14 amino acids. The V and J ends lost 3 bases and 4 bases respectively, with 12 bases between them. The chain's CDR3 is CATSRGTGTYGYTF. CDR3 in DNA: TGTGCCACCAGCAGGGGGACGGGAACCTATGGCTACACCTTC.

V is TRBV20-1 and J is TRBJ1-5; D unclear. The ends were cut back, 5 bases at V and 4 bases at J, with 15 bases in the middle. Looked up from germline, CDR1 is DFQATT and CDR2 is SNEGSKA (reference sequence). CDR3 length: 14 residues. This CDR3 is CSAPHRALNQPQHF. For the CDR3, the DNA is TGCAGTGCTCCCCACCGGGCCCTAAATCAGCCCCAGCATTTT.

The CDR3 DNA reads TGCAGTGCTAGAGATCGAAGACTAGCACCGAACACCGGGGAGCTGTTTTTT. Protein: CSARDRRLAPNTGELFF. The chain uses TRBV20-1 and TRBJ2-2, with 7 bases aligning to TRBD2. The CDR3 has 17 amino acids. Germline V lookup: CDR1 DFQATT, CDR2 SNEGSKA (reference sequence). The J segment lost 0 bases and the V segment lost 0 bases, leaving 7 bases of the junction unmatched.

The rearrangement uses TRBV25-1 and TRBJ2-7; TRBD1 aligns across 8 bases. Germline V gene sequence: CDR1 MGHDK, CDR2 SYGVNS. Trimming took 2 bases from V and 4 from J; bases not matched to a gene: 4. CDR3 length equals 14 residues. CDR3 protein: CASSEAGGVYEQYF. CDR3 DNA sequence: TGTGCCAGCAGTGAAGCAGGGGGCGTGTACGAGCAGTACTTC.

Notes on this clonotype: Because the CDR3 is missing its conserved closing phenylalanine or tryptophan, this is likely a read error. This chain connects TRBV5-4 to TRBJ2-5; D could derive from TRBD1 or TRBD2 (5 bases each). Germline V gene data show CDR1 as SGHNT and CDR2 as YYREEE (reference sequence). The CDR3 is 14 residues long. Trimming took 0 bases from V and 3 from J, leaving 9 bases between them. The CDR3 spells CASSLAGTEETQYL. The CDR3 DNA sequence: TGTGCCAGCAGCTTGGCCGGGACGGAAGAGACCCAGTACCTC.

The chain joins TRBV7-9 to TRBJ2-7, with D unresolved. Germline V gene data show CDR1 as SEHNR and CDR2 as FQNEAQ (reference sequence). The CDR3 runs to 12 residues. V was cut by 3 bases and J by 5 bases, with 8 bases left in between. The CDR3 loop is CASSFTGHEQYF. In DNA form, the CDR3 reads TGTGCCAGCAGCTTCACCGGGCACGAGCAGTACTTC.

Ten or more counts support this clonotype. The chain has TRBV7-9 and TRBJ2-2; either TRBD1 or TRBD2 may supply D (5 bases each). Germline-derived CDR1 and CDR2 are SEHNR and FQNEAQ (reference sequence). This CDR3 is built from 16 residues. Trimming cost V 0 bases and J 6 bases, with 14 bases left between them. CDR3 sequence reads: CASSLASNMGPGELFF. The DNA for the CDR3 is TGTGCCAGCAGCTTAGCGTCCAATATGGGACCCGGGGAGCTGTTTTTT.